The 21 T cell receptor beta chains below all came from one sample that was sequenced in a study of blood T cell repertoires in COVID-19. Method: immunoSEQ multiplex PCR; TCRdb's copy keeps in-frame clones and lacks some. The data contain over 300,000 clones, around four fifths of them singletons. Sample: peripheral blood. These receptor sequences come from a woman aged 45-60 years with acute or convalescent COVID-19.

The chain employs TRBV6-2 or TRBV6-3 and TRBJ1-2, with no clear D. The CDR3 loop spans 13 amino acids. V lost 2 bases to trimming and J lost 4 bases, with 8 bases between them. The germline V gene encodes CDR1 MNHEY and CDR2 SVGEGT. DNA of the CDR3: TGTGCCAGCAGTTACAGGGAGATCTATGGCTACACCTTC. This encodes CASSYREIYGYTF.

The J gene is TRBJ2-7, the V gene TRBV5-1, with 12 bases aligning to TRBD2. The CDR3 is 16 residues long. V shed 4 bases, J shed 1 base, and the junction held 6 bases outside the gene matches. Germline-derived CDR1 and CDR2 are SGHRS and YFSETQ. The CDR3 nucleotides are TGCGCCAGCAGCGCCGGGACTAGCGGGCCGTCCTACGAGCAGTACTTC. This encodes CASSAGTSGPSYEQYF. The full variable domain, in which reference TRBV5-1 and TRBJ2-7 provide the parts outside the CDR3, is KAGVTQTPRYLIKTRGQQVTLSCSPISGHRSVSWYQQTPGQGLQFLFEYFSETQRNKGNFPGRFSGRQFSNSRSEMNVSTLELGDSALYLCASSAGTSGPSYEQYFGPGTRLTVT.

The V call is TRBV19, the J call TRBJ1-2; D remains unclear. The CDR3 length is 12 residues. CDR1 and CDR2 (germline): LNHDA, SQIVND (reference sequence). Trimming removed 4 bases from V and 2 bases from J, with 5 bases in between. CDR3 loop: CASSTVNYGYTF. In DNA, the CDR3 is TGTGCCAGTAGTACAGTCAACTATGGCTACACCTTC.

The chain carries TRBV9 and TRBJ2-3; TRBD1 agrees at 11 bases. The CDR3 runs 16 residues. Trimming at V came to 4 bases and at J to 6 bases, leaving 10 bases not matched to a gene. CDR1 is SGDLS, CDR2 YYNGEE, per germline. CDR3 DNA sequence: TGTGCCAGCAGCCCACCCCCCGGGACAGGGGGGGATACGCAGTATTTT. Translation gives CASSPPPGTGGDTQYF.

As for this clone: In the same sample, other DNA sequences code for this CDR3. The chain links TRBV6-6 to TRBJ1-1; 10 bases agree with TRBD1. This CDR3 comprises 14 residues. Per germline, CDR1 MNHNY and CDR2 SVGAGI (reference sequence). V trimming: 7 bases; J trimming: 3 bases; junction bases outside the gene matches: 5. The CDR3 sequence: CASTRDRGYTEAFF. The DNA for the CDR3 is TGTGCCAGCACCCGGGACAGGGGATACACTGAAGCTTTCTTT.

The V call is TRBV6-2 or TRBV6-3, the J call TRBJ2-6; 9 positions agree with TRBD2. This CDR3 region has 18 residues. CDR1 is MNHEY, CDR2 SVGEGT, per germline. J was trimmed by 0 bases and V by 3 bases; bases with no gene match: 6. The CDR3 nucleotides read TGTGCCAGCAGTTATAGGACTAGCGTTAACTCTGGGGCCAACGTCCTGACTTTC. Amino acid sequence: CASSYRTSVNSGANVLTF.

The V gene is TRBV2, the J gene TRBJ1-5; D possibly corresponds to TRBD1 (5 bases). The CDR3 contains 14 residues. Between the trimmed V and J ends, which lost 4 bases and 5 bases, there was a span of 12 bases. Looked up from germline, CDR1 is SNHLY and CDR2 is FYNNEI. In nucleotides, the CDR3 is TGTGCCAGCAGTGGCAGGGTTAGGGATCAGCCCCAGCATTTT. Amino acids: CASSGRVRDQPQHF.

The chain recombines TRBV18 with TRBJ1-5; 8 bases match TRBD1. With 5 bases clipped from V and 9 bases from J, the junction kept 12 bases outside the gene matches. CDR3 size: 15 residues. From germline, CDR1 is KGHSH and CDR2 LQKENI. The CDR3, as DNA: TGTGCCAGCTCATCGACAGGGGACGGTTTGGGGCCCCAGCATTTT. Protein sequence: CASSSTGDGLGPQHF.

This chain connects TRBV3-1 (or the pseudogene TRBV3-2) to TRBJ2-6, with 9 bases fitting TRBD2. From germline, CDR1 is LGHDT and CDR2 YNNKEL (reference sequence). J was trimmed by 6 bases and V by 4 bases; bases with no gene match: 7. The CDR3 loop spans 16 amino acids. The CDR3 reads CASSPLGGGEANVLTF. The CDR3 DNA follows: TGTGCCAGCAGCCCCTTGGGCGGGGGGGAGGCCAACGTCCTGACTTTC.

The chain uses TRBV13 and TRBJ2-2; maybe TRBD2 (5 bases). Germline V lookup: CDR1 PRHDT, CDR2 FYEKMQ (reference sequence). The CDR3 is 12 amino acids. The ends were cut back, 3 bases at V and 7 bases at J, with 6 bases in the middle. CDR3 amino acids: CASSFRGGELFF. The CDR3 DNA sequence: TGTGCCAGCAGCTTTCGGGGCGGGGAGCTGTTTTTT.

This clone occurred a few times. CDR3: CASSPPTRNTEAFF. The CDR3 nucleotides read TGTGCCAGCAGCCCCCCAACACGGAACACTGAAGCTTTCTTT. The rearrangement links TRBV5-5 to TRBJ1-1, with D unresolved. Looked up from germline, CDR1 is SGHKS and CDR2 is YYEKEE (reference sequence). The CDR3 extends over 14 amino acids. Trimming cost V 4 bases and J 1 base, with 11 bases left between them.

This clone was seen just once. J is TRBJ1-3 and V is TRBV5-1, with 12 bases matching TRBD1. V was pared by 4 bases and J by 4 bases, with 12 bases of the junction left unmatched. CDR3 size: 18 residues. Germline V CDR1 and CDR2: SGHRS, YFSETQ. DNA for the CDR3: TGCGCCAGCAGCAACACCGGGACAGGGGGCGCGGAAGGAAACACCATATATTTT. It encodes CASSNTGTGGAEGNTIYF.

This chain uses TRBV10-3 with TRBJ2-5, with 14 bases lining up with TRBD2. Trimming took 5 bases from V and 4 from J; bases not matched to a gene: 3. There are 15 residues in the CDR3. Germline-derived CDR1 and CDR2 are ENHRY and SYGVKD. The CDR3 spells CAISSGTSGGETQYF. The CDR3, as DNA: TGTGCCATCAGTAGTGGGACTAGCGGGGGAGAGACCCAGTACTTC.

The V gene is TRBV10-3, the J gene TRBJ2-3; 9 bases match TRBD2. This CDR3 contains 16 residues. V gave up 6 bases and J gave up 5 bases; unmatched junction bases: 12. Germline-derived CDR1 and CDR2 are ENHRY and SYGVKD. In nucleotides, the CDR3 is TGTGCCATCAGCCCCCTGGGGCGGGGGGGGGAAGATACGCAGTATTTT. Its protein is CAISPLGRGGEDTQYF.

The rearrangement joins TRBV5-5 to TRBJ1-4; D call uncertain. Trimming pared 0 bases from V and 8 bases from J, leaving 14 bases between. The germline gives CDR1 SGHKS, CDR2 YYEKEE (reference sequence). This CDR3 region has 15 residues. The CDR3 spells CASSLDPERREKLFF. The CDR3 DNA is TGTGCCAGCAGCTTGGACCCGGAGAGAAGGGAAAAACTGTTTTTT.

The chain combines TRBV5-1 with TRBJ2-7, with 8 positions matching TRBD2. With V trimmed by 0 bases and J by 5 bases, 4 bases remained unmatched. CDR3 length: 14 residues. CDR1 is SGHRS, CDR2 YFSETQ, per germline. Written as DNA, the CDR3 is TGCGCCAGCAGCTTGGGCGGCGGGGGGAACGAGCAGTACTTC. Translating it yields CASSLGGGGNEQYF.

The V and J genes are TRBV5-1 and TRBJ2-3; D may be TRBD2 (6 bases). The V end was cut by 6 bases, the J end by 0 bases, with 17 bases between. The length of the CDR3 is 16 residues. Looked up from germline, CDR1 is SGHRS and CDR2 is YFSETQ. CDR3: CASTIAVLESTDTQYF. The CDR3 DNA reads TGCGCCAGCACTATAGCGGTATTAGAAAGCACAGATACGCAGTATTTT.

This chain uses TRBV6-5 with TRBJ2-5; D is ambiguous. The CDR3 runs 10 residues. CDR1 is MNHEY and CDR2 is SVGAGI in the germline V gene. Trimming cost V 7 bases and J 4 bases, with 4 bases left between them. The CDR3 region is CASTRETQYF. CDR3 in DNA: TGTGCCAGCACCAGAGAGACCCAGTACTTC.

The V gene is TRBV27, the J gene TRBJ1-2, with 9 bases lining up with TRBD1. The V gene's germline CDR1 is MNHEY and CDR2 SMNVEV (reference sequence). J gave up 6 bases and V 6 bases, and 5 bases lay outside the gene matches. This CDR3 has 13 residues. DNA of the CDR3: TGTGCCAGCAGACCTACAGGGGGCGATGGCTACACCTTC. It codes for CASRPTGGDGYTF.

The chain has TRBV7-9 and TRBJ1-5; 7 positions agree with TRBD1. The germline V gene encodes CDR1 SEHNR and CDR2 FQNEAQ (reference sequence). The CDR3 has 16 amino acids. V lost 1 base and J lost 5; bases outside the gene matches: 8. CDR3 in DNA: TGTGCCAGCAGCTTAGGAGGGGGCAGGGGCGATCAGCCCCAGCATTTT. Its translation: CASSLGGGRGDQPQHF.

This chain joins TRBV30 and TRBJ1-2; 8 positions match TRBD1. The CDR3 sequence is 12 residues long. V lost 4 bases to trimming and J lost 2 bases; unmatched junction nucleotides: 0. Germline-derived CDR1 and CDR2 are GTSNPN and SVGIG (reference sequence). The DNA for the CDR3 is TGTGCCTGGAACAGGGGGAACTATGGCTACACCTTC. Residues: CAWNRGNYGYTF.